Listed here is a single T cell receptor (beta chain). Its antigen is as yet unknown. Sequencing was performed with immunoSEQ multiplex PCR; in TCRdb, only in-frame clones are kept and a portion is missing. Of fewer than 130,000 clones in the sample, around 93% were seen once. The sample is drawn from a study of T cell responses to AZD1222 COVID-19 vaccine. Study outcomes and limitations: Females outnumbered males among donors, who were mostly white British; clonal diversity was possibly underestimated. Epitopes outside B.1.351 and B.1.1.7 mutated regions reportedly drew nearly half of spike TCRs.

Germline trimming cut 6 bases from V and 2 bases from J; bases unmatched to any gene: 3. CDR1 and CDR2 (germline): MDHEN, SYDVKM. This CDR3 comprises 13 residues. The sample here was peripheral blood, taken on day 0 of AZD1222 vaccination. The clonotype comes from an adult in good health. The chain joins TRBV28 to TRBJ1-2; TRBD1 agrees at 7 bases. Here the CDR3 DNA reads TGTGCCAGCAGCCCGACAGGGAACTATGGCTACACCTTC. Protein sequence: CASSPTGNYGYTF.